Sequencing of this T cell receptor (beta chain) was carried out in a study of shared clonotypes between healthy human individuals. Sequencing was performed with immunoSEQ multiplex PCR; in TCRdb, only in-frame clones are kept and a portion is missing. The sample has more than 400,000 clones, roughly 95% seen once; the top ten hold approximately 0.06%. CD45RA-negative memory and CD45RA+ naive subsets were split from the CD4+ cells. This clone was seen a handful of times. Other DNA sequences in this specimen translate into the identical CDR3. The V gene lost 3 bases and the J gene lost 2 bases, with 5 bases spanning the gap. The CDR3 length is 11 residues. Germline CDR1 GTSNPN, CDR2 SVGIG (reference sequence).

The sequencing input was naive CD4+ T cells sorted from blood. As for subset: CD45RA+ positively selected. The chain joins TRBV30 to TRBJ2-7; D possibly corresponds to TRBD2 (5 bases). The clonotype was recovered from a woman in her 30s in good health. CDR3 amino acids: CAWSGTYEQYF. CDR3 nucleotide sequence: TGTGCCTGGAGCGGGACCTACGAGCAGTACTTC.